This TCR beta chain is drawn from a study of T cell clusters in autoimmune cytopenias (dated by TCRdb to the late 2010s). Notes on the research overall: A mean age of almost 57 years and a median age of roughly 63 years were recorded for the healthy donor controls, of whom 22 of 43 were female. TRB sequencing reached a median depth of around 50,000 reads per sample and yielded a median of about 2,200 distinct TRB clonotypes per sample. Alongside healthy, CLL and autoimmune hepatitis controls, autoimmune cytopenia patients had their peripheral blood TRB and IGH repertoires sequenced at active disease and again during treatment follow-up. The study was designed to test whether a disease-specific immune repertoire signature usable as a blood-based biomarker is carried by autoimmune cytopenia patients. For primary cytopenia the controls were 25 to 30 age-matched healthy donors, whereas for secondary cytopenia the controls were some 13 age-matched CLL patients. Autoimmune hepatitis repertoires were compared with those of roughly 25 age- and sex-matched healthy donors. The paper as a whole reports these results and caveats: The T cell clusters were only ever defined in silico, so experimental validation of their functional role was still needed. In the comparison of secondary cytopenia with CLL, the cluster-lack signature was not observed, apparently because the dominant lymphoma-associated repertoire masked the signature. Shifts in the TRB repertoire, including less even repertoires in secondary cytopenia and CLL, were mostly a reflection of lymphoma bias and not of autoimmunity. Around 3-fold more exclusive TRB clusters were observed in healthy donors than in active autoimmune hepatitis patients, consistent with an autoimmunity-wide signature. GLIPH suggested that primary autoimmune cytopenia patients lacked physiological T cell clusters: 50 to 55 clusters were exclusive to healthy donors versus some 16 exclusive to patients.

For each sample, TRB amplification used around 260 ng of peripheral blood genomic DNA, equal to roughly 38,000 genome equivalents. Turning to this clonotype: The antigen it binds to is not known.

TRB rearrangements were amplified by multiplex PCR following a touch-down protocol, with the TRB-A and TRB-B primer pools mixed in one tube. Illumina adapters and sample indices were attached to the amplicons through two consecutive PCR reactions using Phusion HS II polymerase. The amplicons were purified from gel with the NucleoSpin Gel and PCR Clean-up kit, after which the amplicons were quantified by Qubit and checked for quality on an Agilent 2100 Bioanalyzer. Sequencing of the libraries was done on an Illumina MiSeq with 600-cycle, single-indexed, paired-end runs. In the paper's pipeline: TRB reads were aligned and assembled with MiXCR version 2.1.12 using the default MiXCR reference library. Each unique CDR3 nucleotide sequence defined a clone, and only productive sequences with at least two reads were analysed. Repertoire diversity was assessed with alpha-parameterized diversity profiles (alpha 0 to 5), including the Shannon (alpha 1) and Simpson (alpha 2) indices, which were computed with an R script. Combinatorial TRB VJ usage was calculated with the tcR package and was compared between cohorts by principal component analysis performed with ade4. TCRbeta CDR3s were clustered with GLIPH on cohort pairs matched by age and read depth, and cluster frequencies were compared by Wilcoxon test. TCRdb reprocessed the reads, so every CDR3 protein sequence counts as one entry and DNA is not shown. Here the V and J calls rest on TCRdb's processing, not on the authors' analysis. This sample's table carries about 11,000 distinct CDR3 sequences. About a quarter of the sample is held by the ten biggest clonotypes.

The cysteine opens and the phenylalanine closes a CDR3 of 16 amino acids. The DNA sequence is not available. The germline V gene provides CDR1 MRHNA and CDR2 SNTAGT. These data were also filed under a second study, of T cell repertoires in aging, cancer and after chemotherapy. As the second study states: The donors fell into six age groups ranging from 30 or younger to 70 or older, and each group had at least three individuals. Control TCR repertoires from healthy donors were recorded over several months to years, and clear clonal overlap was observed across re-sampling. The full dataset contained several million TCR reads. Compared with age-matched healthy donors, untreated patients with hematological or solid cancers had significantly lower TCR diversity and higher clonality in blood. In healthy donors, the decline in TCR diversity with age was mainly due to loss of richness, whereas in cancer patients loss of evenness also played a role. Median generation probability increased over the chemotherapy interval in both cancer cohorts, suggesting repertoire reconstitution through rebound thymic output. It was noted by the authors that conclusions about immunological memory after chemotherapy cannot be drawn from the repertoire data. To examine immunoaging and T cell reconstitution after chemotherapy, the study profiled TCR beta repertoires in peripheral blood from healthy donors and cancer patients. A cohort of around 210 cancer patients (roughly 90 with hematological and approximately 120 with solid cancers) was assembled, and approximately 95 healthy donors were included as a reference group. Processing of the TRB sequences was carried out with MiXCR versions 2.12 and 3.0.5. The repertoire metrics were Shannon diversity, evenness, clonality (calculated as one minus evenness), and diversity profiles parameterized by alpha from 0 to 5. The IGoR algorithm was used to calculate generation probabilities for clones in the paired samples taken before and after chemotherapy.

What was sequenced was peripheral blood. This TCR was recovered from a human donor in good health. Here the chain combines TRBV6-4 and TRBJ2-1; there is no DNA to check the TCRdb D call of TRBD2. The CDR3 loop reads CASSDLASGPVNEQFF.